These T cell receptor beta chains were read from a single sample in a study of blood T cell repertoires in COVID-19. Sequenced by immunoSEQ multiplex PCR; TCRdb stores in-frame clones only, minus some. The table records about 480,000 clones, roughly 88% of them present only once. The sequenced material came from PBMCs or T cells enriched from blood (not recorded which). These receptors all come from a woman between 35 and 50 years old who had recovered from COVID-19. Both conserved end residues are part of each CDR3. Each record gives: J gene, clone size, V gene, D gene, CDR3 DNA, CDR3 protein. D genes are given only for firm matches. Clone size is stated in some rows and not others, as once, few, many or a class when expanded.

TRBJ2-1 | - | TRBV4-3 | TRBD2 | TGCGCCAGCAGCCAAGAGGGACTAGCGGGAGCGGGGGAGCAGTTCTTC | CASSQEGLAGAGEQFF
TRBJ1-5 | once | TRBV6-2/TRBV6-3 | TRBD1 | TGTGCCAGCAGTTACTCTAGACAGGGGGCTCAGCCCCAGCATTTT | CASSYSRQGAQPQHF
TRBJ2-2 | - | TRBV19 | TRBD1 | TGTGCCAGTAGTATAGCCGGGACAGGCGGAAACACCGGGGAGCTGTTTTTT | CASSIAGTGGNTGELFF
TRBJ2-2 | - | TRBV2 | - | TGTGCCAGCAGTGTGGGGACACCGAACACCGGGGAGCTGTTTTTT | CASSVGTPNTGELFF
TRBJ2-7 | - | TRBV4-2 | TRBD1 | TGTGCCAGCAGCCAAACAAATTCCGGGACAGGCCTTCAAGAAATCTACGAGCAGTACTTC | CASSQTNSGTGLQEIYEQYF
TRBJ1-1 | - | TRBV29-1 | TRBD1 | TGCAGCGCCAAAGGACAGGGGAGGACTGAAGCTTTCTTT | CSAKGQGRTEAFF
TRBJ1-5 | - | TRBV18 | TRBD1 | TGTGCCAGCACTTTATCGGACAGGAATCAGCCCCAGCATTTT | CASTLSDRNQPQHF
TRBJ1-2 | - | TRBV3-1/TRBV3-2 | - | TGTGCCAGCAGCCCGGACACATCCTATGGCTACACCTTC | CASSPDTSYGYTF
TRBJ2-1 | - | TRBV5-5 | TRBD1 | TGTGCCAGCAGCTTAAACAGGGACAGAGAACTCTTC | CASSLNRDRELF
TRBJ1-2 | few | TRBV9 | - | TGTGCCAGCAGCGTAGGATCAGCTAACTATGGCTACACCTTC | CASSVGSANYGYTF